This is a list of T cell receptor beta chains from one sample in a study of blood T cell repertoires in COVID-19. Measured with immunoSEQ multiplex PCR; TCRdb has only the in-frame clones, and not every one. The table includes about 360,000 clones, about 88% detected once. Sequencing input: peripheral blood. These receptor sequences come from a human donor in a cohort sampled during active COVID-19. Each CDR3 is given with its conserved first and last residue.

v_gene: TRBV28
j_gene: TRBJ1-3
CDR3aa: CASSPRTGGTGNTIYF

v_gene: TRBV28
j_gene: TRBJ2-7
CDR3aa: CASRAPNYEQYF

v_gene: TRBV19
j_gene: TRBJ2-1
CDR3aa: CASTPSAGNSYNEQFF

v_gene: TRBV28
j_gene: TRBJ1-2
CDR3aa: CASSQTGPLYGYTF

v_gene: TRBV10-2
j_gene: TRBJ2-2
CDR3aa: CASSESREEVDTGELFF

v_gene: TRBV28
j_gene: TRBJ2-7
CDR3aa: CASSLYRIGGKETYEQYF

v_gene: TRBV7-8
j_gene: TRBJ1-2
CDR3aa: CASSSLKDRVNGYTF

v_gene: TRBV4-1
j_gene: TRBJ2-7
CDR3aa: CASSRLAGTPYEQYF

v_gene: TRBV5-1
j_gene: TRBJ1-2
CDR3aa: CASSLGSGTGGLLTF

v_gene: TRBV7-2
j_gene: TRBJ2-7
CDR3aa: CASREKAGGHEQYF

v_gene: TRBV30
j_gene: TRBJ2-7
CDR3aa: CAWSRRGQGVGEQYF

v_gene: TRBV6-2/TRBV6-3
j_gene: TRBJ1-1
CDR3aa: CASSYSLPVYMNTEAFF

v_gene: TRBV19
j_gene: TRBJ2-7
CDR3aa: CASSIGLAGVGEQYF

v_gene: TRBV9
j_gene: TRBJ1-2
CDR3aa: CASSRRGGDYGYTF

v_gene: TRBV11-2
j_gene: TRBJ1-2
CDR3aa: CASSHLKTGRPDYGYTF

v_gene: TRBV5-1
j_gene: TRBJ2-1
CDR3aa: CASSRDSDNEQFF

v_gene: TRBV6-1
j_gene: TRBJ1-4
CDR3aa: CASSDRATNEKLFF

v_gene: TRBV3-1/TRBV3-2
j_gene: TRBJ2-7
CDR3aa: CASSPRTSGSHEQYF

v_gene: TRBV3-1/TRBV3-2
j_gene: TRBJ2-4
CDR3aa: CASSQASSRNIQYF

v_gene: TRBV5-1
j_gene: TRBJ1-1
CDR3aa: CASSSTNPTEAFF

v_gene: TRBV6-5
j_gene: TRBJ2-1
CDR3aa: CASSRTGNNEQFF

v_gene: TRBV3-1/TRBV3-2
j_gene: TRBJ2-5
CDR3aa: CASSQDTVSETQYF

v_gene: TRBV12-3/TRBV12-4
j_gene: TRBJ2-5
CDR3aa: CASRLSGEETQYF

v_gene: TRBV6-6
j_gene: TRBJ1-2
CDR3aa: CASSYPSRGYTF

v_gene: TRBV6-6
j_gene: TRBJ2-6
CDR3aa: CASSQGTAGANVLTF

v_gene: TRBV10-1
j_gene: TRBJ2-3
CDR3aa: CASSESGSTDTDTQYF

v_gene: TRBV12-3/TRBV12-4
j_gene: TRBJ2-3
CDR3aa: CASSGRDTQYF

v_gene: TRBV28
j_gene: TRBJ2-7
CDR3aa: CASSFETGHGYEQYF

v_gene: TRBV25-1
j_gene: TRBJ1-4
CDR3aa: CASSESGVNEKLFF

v_gene: TRBV2
j_gene: TRBJ2-1
CDR3aa: CASSPDRSNEQFF

v_gene: TRBV6-5
j_gene: TRBJ1-5
CDR3aa: CASGREVGNQPQHF

v_gene: TRBV6-5
j_gene: TRBJ1-5
CDR3aa: CASSYGGSNQPQHF

v_gene: TRBV11-3
j_gene: TRBJ1-1
CDR3aa: CASSSDWENTEAFF

v_gene: TRBV29-1
j_gene: TRBJ2-1
CDR3aa: CSVGGFYNEQFF

v_gene: TRBV19
j_gene: TRBJ1-5
CDR3aa: CASQDYSNQPQHF

v_gene: TRBV10-3
j_gene: TRBJ1-2
CDR3aa: CATEGLDYGYTF

v_gene: TRBV27
j_gene: TRBJ2-2
CDR3aa: CASSRRLAGEYRNTGELFF

v_gene: TRBV7-9
j_gene: TRBJ2-2
CDR3aa: CASSPSKGALNTGELFF

v_gene: TRBV6-5
j_gene: TRBJ2-1
CDR3aa: CASRDGLNNEQFF

v_gene: TRBV2
j_gene: TRBJ1-6
CDR3aa: CASSSRVAGGAVDNSPLHF

v_gene: TRBV10-2
j_gene: TRBJ2-7
CDR3aa: CASSELGHNYEQYF

v_gene: TRBV10-3
j_gene: TRBJ2-7
CDR3aa: CAISETGLAGAYEQYF

v_gene: TRBV3-1/TRBV3-2
j_gene: TRBJ2-3
CDR3aa: CASSRGHSSTDTQYF

v_gene: TRBV6-6
j_gene: TRBJ2-7
CDR3aa: CASSYGTPSSYEQYF

v_gene: TRBV2
j_gene: TRBJ1-1
CDR3aa: CASMVDSSMNTEAFF

v_gene: TRBV5-1
j_gene: TRBJ2-1
CDR3aa: CASSVFASGGSSYNEQFF

v_gene: TRBV19
j_gene: TRBJ1-3
CDR3aa: CASSGPGQISGNTIYF

v_gene: TRBV19
j_gene: TRBJ2-1
CDR3aa: CASSIIGGGQGKNEQFF

v_gene: TRBV2
j_gene: TRBJ1-3
CDR3aa: CASSGGSGNTIYF

v_gene: TRBV5-1
j_gene: TRBJ1-4
CDR3aa: CASSTGKGRTNEKLFF

v_gene: TRBV19
j_gene: TRBJ2-7
CDR3aa: CASSMGAASYEQYF

v_gene: TRBV7-3
j_gene: TRBJ1-5
CDR3aa: CASSRRTGGACQPQHF

v_gene: TRBV23-1
j_gene: TRBJ2-7
CDR3aa: CASSQSEQGATLLAGGSYEQYF

v_gene: TRBV5-4
j_gene: TRBJ2-7
CDR3aa: CASSTGLAGGSYEQYF

v_gene: TRBV2
j_gene: TRBJ1-4
CDR3aa: CASSEDRARGGKLFF

v_gene: TRBV30
j_gene: TRBJ2-7
CDR3aa: CAWIAGLAGKRGEQYF

v_gene: TRBV7-8
j_gene: TRBJ1-1
CDR3aa: CASSLAGTPHTEAFF

v_gene: TRBV7-9
j_gene: TRBJ2-2
CDR3aa: CASSPKLAGVPGELFF

v_gene: TRBV11-1
j_gene: TRBJ2-2
CDR3aa: CASSSGGGGDTGELFF